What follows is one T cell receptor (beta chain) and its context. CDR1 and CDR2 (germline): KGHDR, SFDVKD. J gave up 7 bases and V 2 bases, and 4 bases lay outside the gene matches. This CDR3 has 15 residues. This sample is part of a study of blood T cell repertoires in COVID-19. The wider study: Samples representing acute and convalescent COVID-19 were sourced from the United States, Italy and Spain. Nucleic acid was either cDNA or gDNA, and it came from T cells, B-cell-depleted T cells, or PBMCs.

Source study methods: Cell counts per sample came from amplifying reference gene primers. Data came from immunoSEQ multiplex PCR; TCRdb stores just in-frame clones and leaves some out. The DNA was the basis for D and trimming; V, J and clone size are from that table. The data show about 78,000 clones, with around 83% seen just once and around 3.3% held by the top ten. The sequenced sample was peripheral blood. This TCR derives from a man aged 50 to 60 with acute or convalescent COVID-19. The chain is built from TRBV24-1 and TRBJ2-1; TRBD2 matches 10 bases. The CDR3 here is CATSDSSGSWNEQFF. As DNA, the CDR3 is TGTGCCACCAGTGATTCTAGCGGGAGTTGGAATGAGCAGTTCTTC.